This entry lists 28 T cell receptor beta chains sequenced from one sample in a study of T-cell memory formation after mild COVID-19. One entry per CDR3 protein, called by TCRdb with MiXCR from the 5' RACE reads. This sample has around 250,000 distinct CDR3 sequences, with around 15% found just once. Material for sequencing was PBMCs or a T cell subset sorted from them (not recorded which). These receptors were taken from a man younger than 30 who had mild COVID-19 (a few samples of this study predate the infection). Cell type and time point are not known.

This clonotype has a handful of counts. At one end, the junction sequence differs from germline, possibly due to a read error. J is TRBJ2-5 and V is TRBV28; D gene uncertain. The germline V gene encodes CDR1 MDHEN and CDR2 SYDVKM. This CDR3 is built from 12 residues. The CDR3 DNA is TGTGCCAGCAGTTTAGCTCGGATGCCGTCACACTTC. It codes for CASSLARMPSHF.

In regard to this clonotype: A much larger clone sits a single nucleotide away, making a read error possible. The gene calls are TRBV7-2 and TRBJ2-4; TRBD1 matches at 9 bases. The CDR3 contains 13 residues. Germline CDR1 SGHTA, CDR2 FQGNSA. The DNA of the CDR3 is TGTGCCAGCAGCTACAGGGGGCAAAACAGTCAGTACTTC. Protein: CASSYRGQNSQYF.

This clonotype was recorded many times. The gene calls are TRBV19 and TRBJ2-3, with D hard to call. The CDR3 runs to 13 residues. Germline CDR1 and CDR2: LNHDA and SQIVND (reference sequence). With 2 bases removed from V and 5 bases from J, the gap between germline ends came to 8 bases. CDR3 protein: CASSIRPLDTQYF. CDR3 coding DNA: TGTGCCAGTAGTATAAGGCCGCTAGATACGCAGTATTTT.

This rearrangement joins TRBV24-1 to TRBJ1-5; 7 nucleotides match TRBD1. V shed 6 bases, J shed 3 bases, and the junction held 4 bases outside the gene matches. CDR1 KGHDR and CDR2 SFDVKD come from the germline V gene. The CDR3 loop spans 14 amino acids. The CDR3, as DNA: TGTGCCACCAGTCAGACAGGGTTCAATCAGCCCCAGCATTTT. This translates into CATSQTGFNQPQHF.

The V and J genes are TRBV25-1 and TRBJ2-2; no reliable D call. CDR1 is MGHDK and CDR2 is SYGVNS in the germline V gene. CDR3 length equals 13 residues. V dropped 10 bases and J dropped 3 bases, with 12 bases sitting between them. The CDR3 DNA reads TGTGCCATCGATCGCAGTGACACCGGGGAGCTGTTTTTT. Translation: CAIDRSDTGELFF.

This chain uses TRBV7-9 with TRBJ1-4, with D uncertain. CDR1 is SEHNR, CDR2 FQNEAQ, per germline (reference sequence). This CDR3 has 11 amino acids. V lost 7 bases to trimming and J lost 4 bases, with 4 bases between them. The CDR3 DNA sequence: TGTGCCAGCACCGTTAATGAAAAACTGTTTTTT. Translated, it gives CASTVNEKLFF.

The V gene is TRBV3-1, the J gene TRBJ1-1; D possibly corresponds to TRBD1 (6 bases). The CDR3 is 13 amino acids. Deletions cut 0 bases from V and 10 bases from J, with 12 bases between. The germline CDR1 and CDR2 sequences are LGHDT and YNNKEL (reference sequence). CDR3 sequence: CASSQDSRGRAFF. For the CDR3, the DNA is TGTGCCAGCAGCCAAGATTCCAGGGGAAGAGCTTTCTTT.

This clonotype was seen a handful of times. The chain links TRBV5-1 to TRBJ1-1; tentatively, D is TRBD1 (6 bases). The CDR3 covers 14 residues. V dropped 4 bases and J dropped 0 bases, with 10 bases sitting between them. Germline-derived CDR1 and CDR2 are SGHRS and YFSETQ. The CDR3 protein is CASSDGQLNTEAFF. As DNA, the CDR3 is TGCGCCAGCAGCGACGGACAGCTGAACACTGAAGCTTTCTTT.

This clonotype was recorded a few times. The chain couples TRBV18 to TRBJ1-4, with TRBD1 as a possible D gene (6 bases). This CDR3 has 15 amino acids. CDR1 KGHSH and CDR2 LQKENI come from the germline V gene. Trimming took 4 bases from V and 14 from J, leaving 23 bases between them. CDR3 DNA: TGTGCCAGCTCACGAGCCTCTGACAGTTCTAGGGGGCTGTTTTTT. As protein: CASSRASDSSRGLFF.

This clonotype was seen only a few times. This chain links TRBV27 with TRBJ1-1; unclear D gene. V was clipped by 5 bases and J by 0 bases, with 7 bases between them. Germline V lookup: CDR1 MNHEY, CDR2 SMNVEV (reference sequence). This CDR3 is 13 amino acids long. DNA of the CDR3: TGTGCCAGCAGTCAAAAAATGAACACTGAAGCTTTCTTT. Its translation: CASSQKMNTEAFF.

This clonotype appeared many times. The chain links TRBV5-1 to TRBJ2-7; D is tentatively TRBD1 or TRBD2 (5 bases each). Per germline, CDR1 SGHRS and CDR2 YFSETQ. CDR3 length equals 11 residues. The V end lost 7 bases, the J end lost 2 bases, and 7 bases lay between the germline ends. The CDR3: CASRGAYEQYF. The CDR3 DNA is TGCGCCAGCCGGGGCGCCTACGAGCAGTACTTC.

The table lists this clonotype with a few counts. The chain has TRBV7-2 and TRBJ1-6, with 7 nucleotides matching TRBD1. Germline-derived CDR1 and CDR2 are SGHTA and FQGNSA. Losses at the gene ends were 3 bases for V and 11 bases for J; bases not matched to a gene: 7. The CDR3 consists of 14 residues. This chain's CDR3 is CASSLTGTDAPLHF. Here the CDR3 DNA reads TGTGCCAGCAGCTTGACCGGGACAGACGCACCCCTCCACTTT.

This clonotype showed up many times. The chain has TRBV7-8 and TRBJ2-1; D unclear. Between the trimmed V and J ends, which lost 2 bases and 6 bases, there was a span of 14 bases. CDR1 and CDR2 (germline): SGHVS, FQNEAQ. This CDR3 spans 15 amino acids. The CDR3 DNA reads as TGTGCCAGCAGCTTAAGGTTAATGGGCCGCAATGAGCAGTTCTTC. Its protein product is CASSLRLMGRNEQFF.

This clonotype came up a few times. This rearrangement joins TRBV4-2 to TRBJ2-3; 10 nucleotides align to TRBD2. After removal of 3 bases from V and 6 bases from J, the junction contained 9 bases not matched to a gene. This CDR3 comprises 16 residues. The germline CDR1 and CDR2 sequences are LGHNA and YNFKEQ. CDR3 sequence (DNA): TGTGCCAGCAGCCAGGGGGAGCGGGGGGGAGGCGATACGCAGTATTTT. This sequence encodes CASSQGERGGGDTQYF.

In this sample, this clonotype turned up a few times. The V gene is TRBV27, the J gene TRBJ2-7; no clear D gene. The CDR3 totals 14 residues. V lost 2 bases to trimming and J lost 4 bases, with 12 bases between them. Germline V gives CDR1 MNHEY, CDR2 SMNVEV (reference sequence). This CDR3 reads CASSLGLTPYEQYF. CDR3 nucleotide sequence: TGTGCCAGCAGTTTAGGGTTGACACCTTACGAGCAGTACTTC.

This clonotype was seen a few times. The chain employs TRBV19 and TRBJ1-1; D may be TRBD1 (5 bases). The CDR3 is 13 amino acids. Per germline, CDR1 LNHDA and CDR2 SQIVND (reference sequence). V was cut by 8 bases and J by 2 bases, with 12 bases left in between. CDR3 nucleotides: TGTGCCAGTCGGGGGTTCCCCAACACTGAAGCTTTCTTT. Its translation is CASRGFPNTEAFF.

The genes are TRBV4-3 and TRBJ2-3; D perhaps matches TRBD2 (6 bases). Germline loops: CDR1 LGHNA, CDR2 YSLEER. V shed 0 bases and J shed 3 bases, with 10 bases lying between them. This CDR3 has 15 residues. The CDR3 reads CASSQDPGTTDTQYF. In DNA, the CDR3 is TGCGCCAGCAGCCAAGACCCAGGGACTACAGATACGCAGTATTTT.

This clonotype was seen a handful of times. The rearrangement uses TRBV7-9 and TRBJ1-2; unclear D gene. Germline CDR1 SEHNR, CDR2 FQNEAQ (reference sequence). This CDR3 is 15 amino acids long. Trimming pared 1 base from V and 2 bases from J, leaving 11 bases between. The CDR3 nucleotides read TGTGCCAGCAGCTTAGGGACGGTCCGAAACTATGGCTACACCTTC. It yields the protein CASSLGTVRNYGYTF.

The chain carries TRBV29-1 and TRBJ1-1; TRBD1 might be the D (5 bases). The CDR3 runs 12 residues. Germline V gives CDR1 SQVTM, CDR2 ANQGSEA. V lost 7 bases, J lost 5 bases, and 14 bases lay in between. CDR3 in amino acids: CSAPLGGTEAFF. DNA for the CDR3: TGCAGCGCCCCCCTGGGGGGAACTGAAGCTTTCTTT.

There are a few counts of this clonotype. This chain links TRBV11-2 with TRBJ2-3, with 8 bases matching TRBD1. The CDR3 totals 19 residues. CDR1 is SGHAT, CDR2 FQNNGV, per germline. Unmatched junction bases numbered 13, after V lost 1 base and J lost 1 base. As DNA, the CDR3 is TGTGCCAGCAGCTTAGGAGTCCTAGCCTTACAGGGGGGCACAGATACGCAGTATTTT. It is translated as CASSLGVLALQGGTDTQYF.

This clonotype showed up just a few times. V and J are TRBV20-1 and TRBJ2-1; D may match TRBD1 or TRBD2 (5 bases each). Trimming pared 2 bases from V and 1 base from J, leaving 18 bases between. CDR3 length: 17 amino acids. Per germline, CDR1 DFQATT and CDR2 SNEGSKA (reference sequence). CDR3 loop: CSARIMSSGQSYNEQFF. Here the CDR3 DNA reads TGCAGTGCTAGAATAATGTCATCGGGGCAGTCCTACAATGAGCAGTTCTTC.

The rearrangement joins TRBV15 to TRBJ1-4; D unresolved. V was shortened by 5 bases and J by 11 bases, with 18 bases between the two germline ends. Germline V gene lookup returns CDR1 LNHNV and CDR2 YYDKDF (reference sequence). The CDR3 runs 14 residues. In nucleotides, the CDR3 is TGTGCCACCAGCTTTTCAAGTACCGAAGACAAACTGTTTTTT. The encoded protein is CATSFSSTEDKLFF. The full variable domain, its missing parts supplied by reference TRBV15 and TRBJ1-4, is DAMVIQNPRYQVTQFGKPVTLSCSQTLNHNVMYWYQQKSSQAPKLLFHYYDKDFNNEADTPDNFQSRRPNTSFCFLDIRSPGLGDTAMYLCATSFSSTEDKLFFGSGTQLSVL.

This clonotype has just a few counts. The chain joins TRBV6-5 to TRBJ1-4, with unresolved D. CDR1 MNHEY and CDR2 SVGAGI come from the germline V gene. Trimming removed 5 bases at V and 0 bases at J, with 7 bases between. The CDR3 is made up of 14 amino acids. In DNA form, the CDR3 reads TGTGCCAGCAGTGCAACTGCAACTAATGAAAAACTGTTTTTT. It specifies CASSATATNEKLFF.

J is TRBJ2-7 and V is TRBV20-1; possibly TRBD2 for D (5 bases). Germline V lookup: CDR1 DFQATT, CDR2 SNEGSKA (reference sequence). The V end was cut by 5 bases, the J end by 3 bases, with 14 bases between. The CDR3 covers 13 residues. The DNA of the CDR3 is TGCAGTGCTTCGGGGAGAACGAGCTACGAGCAGTACTTC. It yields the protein CSASGRTSYEQYF.

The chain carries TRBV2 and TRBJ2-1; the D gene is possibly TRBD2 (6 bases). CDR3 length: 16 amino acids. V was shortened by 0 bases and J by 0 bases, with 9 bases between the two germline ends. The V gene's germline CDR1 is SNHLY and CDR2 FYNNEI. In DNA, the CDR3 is TGTGCCAGCAGTGAAGCGCTGGGGGGCTCCTACAATGAGCAGTTCTTC. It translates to CASSEALGGSYNEQFF.

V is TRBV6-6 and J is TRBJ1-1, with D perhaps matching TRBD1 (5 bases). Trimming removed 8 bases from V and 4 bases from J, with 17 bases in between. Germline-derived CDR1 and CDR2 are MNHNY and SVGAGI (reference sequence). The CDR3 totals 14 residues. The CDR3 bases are TGTGCCAGCCGAGTGTCGGACGGGGGCACTGAAGCTTTCTTT. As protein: CASRVSDGGTEAFF.

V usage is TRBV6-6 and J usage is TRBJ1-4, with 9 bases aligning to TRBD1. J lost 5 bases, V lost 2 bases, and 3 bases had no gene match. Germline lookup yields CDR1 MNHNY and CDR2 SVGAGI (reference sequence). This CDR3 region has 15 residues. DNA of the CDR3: TGTGCCAGCAGTTACCAGACAGGGGGGAATGAAAAACTGTTTTTT. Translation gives CASSYQTGGNEKLFF.

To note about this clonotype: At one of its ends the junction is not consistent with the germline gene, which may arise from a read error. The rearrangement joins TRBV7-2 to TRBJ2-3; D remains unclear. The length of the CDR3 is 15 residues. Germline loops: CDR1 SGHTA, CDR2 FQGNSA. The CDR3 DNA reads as TGTGCCAGCAGCTTTAGGTCGATCAGCATAGATACGCAGTATTTT. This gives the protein CASSFRSISIDTQYF.